This T cell receptor beta chain is drawn from a study of cytomegalovirus exposure and HLA in healthy donors. General study results and limits: High sensitivity and specificity were reportedly achieved when the classifier diagnosed cytomegalovirus status.

13 Jbeta primers and 60 Vbeta primers were used for the PCR. TCRdb's copy holds only in-frame clones and misses some; the assay was immunoSEQ multiplex PCR. Of about 130,000 clones in the sample, 60% to 85% are singletons; the top ten hold approximately 1%. In its sample, this clone was seen once. What it recognizes is unknown. Germline assignment: CDR1 SGHRS and CDR2 YFSETQ. The CDR3 extends over 18 amino acids. J gave up 3 bases and V 0 bases, and 11 bases lay outside the gene matches. This clonotype was obtained from a human donor in good health. V and J are TRBV5-1 and TRBJ1-3, with 8 bases lining up with TRBD1. The sequenced material came from PBMCs. The CDR3 loop is CASSLVGSTDRDGNTIYF. For the CDR3, the DNA is TGCGCCAGCAGCTTGGTCGGCTCAACGGACAGGGATGGAAACACCATATATTTT.